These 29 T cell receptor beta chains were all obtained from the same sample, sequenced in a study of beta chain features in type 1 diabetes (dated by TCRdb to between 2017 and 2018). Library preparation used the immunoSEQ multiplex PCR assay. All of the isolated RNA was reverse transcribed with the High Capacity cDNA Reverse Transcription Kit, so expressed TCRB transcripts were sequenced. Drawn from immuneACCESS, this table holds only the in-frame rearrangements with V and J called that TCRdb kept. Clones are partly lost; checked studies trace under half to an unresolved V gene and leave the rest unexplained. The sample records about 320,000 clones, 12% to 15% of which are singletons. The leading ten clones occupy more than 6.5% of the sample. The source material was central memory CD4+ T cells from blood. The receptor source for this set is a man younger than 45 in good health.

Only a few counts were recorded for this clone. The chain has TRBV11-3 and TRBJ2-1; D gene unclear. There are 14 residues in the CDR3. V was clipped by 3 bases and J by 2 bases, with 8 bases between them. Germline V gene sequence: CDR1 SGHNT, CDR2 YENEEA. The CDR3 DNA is TGTGCCAGCAGCTTTAGACCCGCCTACAATGAGCAGTTCTTC. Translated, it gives CASSFRPAYNEQFF.

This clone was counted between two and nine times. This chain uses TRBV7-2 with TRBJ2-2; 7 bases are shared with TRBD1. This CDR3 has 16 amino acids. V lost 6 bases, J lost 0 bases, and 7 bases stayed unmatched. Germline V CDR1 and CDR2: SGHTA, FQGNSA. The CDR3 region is CASSWTGQTNTGELFF. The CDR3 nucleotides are TGTGCCAGCAGTTGGACAGGACAGACGAACACCGGGGAGCTGTTTTTT.

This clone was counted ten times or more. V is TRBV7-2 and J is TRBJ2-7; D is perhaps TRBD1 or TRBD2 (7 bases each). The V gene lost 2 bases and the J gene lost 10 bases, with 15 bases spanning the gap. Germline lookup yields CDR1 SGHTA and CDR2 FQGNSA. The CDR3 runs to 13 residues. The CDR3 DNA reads TGTGCCAGCAGCTTAAATTCAGGGGGGGAACAGTACGTC. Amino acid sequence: CASSLNSGGEQYV.

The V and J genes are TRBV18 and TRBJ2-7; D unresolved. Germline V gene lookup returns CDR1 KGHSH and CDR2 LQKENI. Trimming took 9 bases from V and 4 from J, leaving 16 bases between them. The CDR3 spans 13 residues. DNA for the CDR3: TGTGCCAGTGGTGCCAGAGGCGCGTACGAGCAGTACTTC. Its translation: CASGARGAYEQYF.

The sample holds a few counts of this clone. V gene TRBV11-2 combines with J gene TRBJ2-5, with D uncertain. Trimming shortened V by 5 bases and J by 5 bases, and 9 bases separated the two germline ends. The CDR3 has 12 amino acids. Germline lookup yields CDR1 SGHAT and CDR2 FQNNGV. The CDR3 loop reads CASSLPWETQYF. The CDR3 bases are TGTGCCAGCAGCCTACCATGGGAGACCCAGTACTTC.

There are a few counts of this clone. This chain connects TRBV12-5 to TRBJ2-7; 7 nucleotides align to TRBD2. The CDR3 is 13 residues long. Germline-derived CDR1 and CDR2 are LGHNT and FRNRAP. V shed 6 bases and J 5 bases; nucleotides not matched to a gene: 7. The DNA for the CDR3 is TGTGCTAGTGGCTCGCCGGGGGGTCACGAGCAGTACTTC. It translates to CASGSPGGHEQYF.

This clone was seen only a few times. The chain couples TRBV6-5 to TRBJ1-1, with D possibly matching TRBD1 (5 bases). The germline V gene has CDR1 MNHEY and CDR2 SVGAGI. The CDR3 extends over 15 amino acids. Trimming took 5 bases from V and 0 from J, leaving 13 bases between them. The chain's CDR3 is CASSPGRIMNTEAFF. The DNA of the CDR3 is TGTGCCAGCAGTCCGGGACGGATTATGAACACTGAAGCTTTCTTT.

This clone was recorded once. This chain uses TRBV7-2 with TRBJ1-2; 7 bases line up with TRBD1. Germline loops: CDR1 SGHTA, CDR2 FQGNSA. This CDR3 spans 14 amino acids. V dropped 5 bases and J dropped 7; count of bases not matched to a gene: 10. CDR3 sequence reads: CASSQRGSGGGYTF. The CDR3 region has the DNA TGTGCCAGCAGCCAACGGGGGTCAGGGGGTGGCTACACCTTC.

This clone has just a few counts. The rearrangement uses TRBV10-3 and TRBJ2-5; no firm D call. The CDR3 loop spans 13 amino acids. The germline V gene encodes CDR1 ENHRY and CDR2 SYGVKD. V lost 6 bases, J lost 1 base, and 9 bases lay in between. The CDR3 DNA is TGTGCCATCAGCCCAGACTCCCAAGAGACCCAGTACTTC. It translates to CAISPDSQETQYF.

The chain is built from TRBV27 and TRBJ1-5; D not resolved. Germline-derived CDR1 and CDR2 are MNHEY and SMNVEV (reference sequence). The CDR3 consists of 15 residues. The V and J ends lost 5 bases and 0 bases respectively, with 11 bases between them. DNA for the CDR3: TGTGCCAGCAGTCCGAAAGGGTATAGCAATCAGCCCCAGCATTTT. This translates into CASSPKGYSNQPQHF.

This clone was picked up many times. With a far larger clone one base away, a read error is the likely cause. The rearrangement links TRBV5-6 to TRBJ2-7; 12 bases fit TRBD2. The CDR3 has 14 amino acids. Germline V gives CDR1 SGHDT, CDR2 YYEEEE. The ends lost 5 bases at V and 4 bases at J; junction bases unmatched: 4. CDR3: CASRPSGRAYEQYV. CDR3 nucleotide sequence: TGTGCCAGCAGACCTAGCGGGAGGGCGTACGAGCAGTACGTC.

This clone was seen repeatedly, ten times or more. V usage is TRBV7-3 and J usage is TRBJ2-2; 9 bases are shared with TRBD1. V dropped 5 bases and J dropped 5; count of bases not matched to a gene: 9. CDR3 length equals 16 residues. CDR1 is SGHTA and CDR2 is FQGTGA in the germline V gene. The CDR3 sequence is CASSRSGTGRTGELFF. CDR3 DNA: TGTGCCAGCAGCCGATCCGGGACAGGGAGGACCGGGGAGCTGTTTTTT. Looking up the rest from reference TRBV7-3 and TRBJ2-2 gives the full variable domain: GAGVSQTPSNKVTEKGKYVELRCDPISGHTALYWYRQSLGQGPEFLIYFQGTGAADDSGLPNDRFFAVRPEGSVSTLKIQRTERGDSAVYLCASSRSGTGRTGELFFGEGSRLTVL.

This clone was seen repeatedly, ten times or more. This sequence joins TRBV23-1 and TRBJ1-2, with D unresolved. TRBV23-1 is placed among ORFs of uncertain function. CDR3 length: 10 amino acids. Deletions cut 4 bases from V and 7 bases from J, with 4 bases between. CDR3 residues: CASSLFGYTF. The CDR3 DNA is TGCGCCAGCAGTCTATTTGGCTACACCTTC.

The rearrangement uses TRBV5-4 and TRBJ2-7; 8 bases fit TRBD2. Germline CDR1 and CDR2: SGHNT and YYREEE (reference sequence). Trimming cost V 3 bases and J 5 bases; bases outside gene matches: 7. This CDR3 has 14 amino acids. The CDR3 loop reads CASSSGTRIHEQYV. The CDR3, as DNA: TGTGCCAGCAGCTCCGGGACTAGAATCCACGAGCAGTACGTC.

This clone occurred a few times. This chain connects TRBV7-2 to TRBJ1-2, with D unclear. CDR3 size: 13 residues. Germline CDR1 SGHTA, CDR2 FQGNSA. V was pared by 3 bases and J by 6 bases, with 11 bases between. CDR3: CASSLNKMNGYTF. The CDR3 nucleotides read TGTGCCAGCAGCTTGAACAAGATGAATGGCTACACCTTC. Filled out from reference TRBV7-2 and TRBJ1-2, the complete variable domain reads GAGVSQSPSNKVTEKGKDVELRCDPISGHTALYWYRQSLGQGLEFLIYFQGNSAPDKSGLPSDRFSAERTGGSVSTLTIQRTQQEDSAVYLCASSLNKMNGYTFGSGTRLTVV.

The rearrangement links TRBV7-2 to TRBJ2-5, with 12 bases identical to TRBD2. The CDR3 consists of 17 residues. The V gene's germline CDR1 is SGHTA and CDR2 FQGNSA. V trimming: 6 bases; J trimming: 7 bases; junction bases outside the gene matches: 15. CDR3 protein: CASRRLAGADPIGTQYF. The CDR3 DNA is TGTGCCAGCAGACGACTAGCGGGGGCTGACCCTATTGGGACCCAGTACTTC.

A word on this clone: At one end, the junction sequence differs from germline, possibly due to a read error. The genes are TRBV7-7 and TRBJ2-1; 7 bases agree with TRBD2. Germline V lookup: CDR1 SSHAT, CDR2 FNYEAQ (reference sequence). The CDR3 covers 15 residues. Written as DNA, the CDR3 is TGTGCTAGCAGCCCCGACCTAGCGGAGTGGGGTGAGCAGTTCTTC. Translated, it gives CASSPDLAEWGEQFF.

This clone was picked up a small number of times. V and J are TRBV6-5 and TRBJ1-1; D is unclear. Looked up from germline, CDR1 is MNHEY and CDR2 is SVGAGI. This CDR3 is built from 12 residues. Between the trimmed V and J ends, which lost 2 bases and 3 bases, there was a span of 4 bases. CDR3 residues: CASSYRDTEAFF. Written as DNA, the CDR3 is TGTGCCAGCAGTTACCGGGACACTGAAGCTTTCTTT.

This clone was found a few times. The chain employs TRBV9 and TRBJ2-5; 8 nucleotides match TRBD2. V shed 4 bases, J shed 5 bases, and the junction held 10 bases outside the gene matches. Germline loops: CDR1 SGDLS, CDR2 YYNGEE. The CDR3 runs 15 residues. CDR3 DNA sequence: TGTGCCAGCAGCTCCCAGGCGGGGGGCGCCGAGACCCAGTACTTC. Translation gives CASSSQAGGAETQYF.

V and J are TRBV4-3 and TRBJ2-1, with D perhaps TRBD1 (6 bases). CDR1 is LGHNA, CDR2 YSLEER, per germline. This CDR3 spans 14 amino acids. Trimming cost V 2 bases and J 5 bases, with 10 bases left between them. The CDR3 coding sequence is TGCGCCAGCAGCCAAAGCGGACAGAACAATGAGCAGTTCTTC. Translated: CASSQSGQNNEQFF.

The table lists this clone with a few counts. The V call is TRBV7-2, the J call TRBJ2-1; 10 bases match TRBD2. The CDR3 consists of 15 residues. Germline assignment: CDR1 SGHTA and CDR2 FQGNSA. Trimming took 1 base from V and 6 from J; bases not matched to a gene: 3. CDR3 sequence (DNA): TGTGCCAGCAGCTTAGTGTCTAGCGGGGGCAATGAGCAGTTCTTC. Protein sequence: CASSLVSSGGNEQFF.

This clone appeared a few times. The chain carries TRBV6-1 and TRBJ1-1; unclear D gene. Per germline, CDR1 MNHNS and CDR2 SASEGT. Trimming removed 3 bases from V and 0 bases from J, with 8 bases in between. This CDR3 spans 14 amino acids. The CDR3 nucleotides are TGTGCCAGCAGTGATTACAGCTTGAACACTGAAGCTTTCTTT. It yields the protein CASSDYSLNTEAFF.

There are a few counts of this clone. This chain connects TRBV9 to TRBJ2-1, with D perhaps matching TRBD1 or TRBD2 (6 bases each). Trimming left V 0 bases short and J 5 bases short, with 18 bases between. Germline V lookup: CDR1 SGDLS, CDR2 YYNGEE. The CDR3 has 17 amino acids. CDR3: CASSVEGGLAPNNEQFF. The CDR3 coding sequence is TGTGCCAGCAGCGTAGAAGGGGGGCTAGCGCCTAACAATGAGCAGTTCTTC.

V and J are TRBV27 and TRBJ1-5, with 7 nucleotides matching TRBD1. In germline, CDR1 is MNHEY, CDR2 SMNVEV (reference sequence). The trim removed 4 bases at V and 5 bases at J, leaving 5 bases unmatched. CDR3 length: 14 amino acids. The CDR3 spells CASSWRQGDQPQHF. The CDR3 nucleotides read TGTGCCAGCAGTTGGCGACAGGGCGATCAGCCCCAGCATTTT.

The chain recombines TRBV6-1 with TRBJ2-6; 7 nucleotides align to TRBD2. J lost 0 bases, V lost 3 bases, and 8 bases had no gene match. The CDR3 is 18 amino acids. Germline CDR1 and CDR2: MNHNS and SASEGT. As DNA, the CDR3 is TGTGCCAGCAGTGAGCGGGAGATCCACAGCTCTGGGGCCAACGTCCTGACTTTC. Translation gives CASSEREIHSSGANVLTF.

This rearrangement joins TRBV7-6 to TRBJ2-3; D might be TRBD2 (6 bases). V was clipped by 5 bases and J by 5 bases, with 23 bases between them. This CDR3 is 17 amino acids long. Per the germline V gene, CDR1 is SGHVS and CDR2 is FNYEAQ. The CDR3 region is CASSPNQLSGSLDTQYF. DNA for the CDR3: TGTGCCAGCAGCCCAAACCAACTGAGCGGGTCTTTAGATACGCAGTATTTT.

The CDR3, as DNA: TGCGCCAGCAGCCTACGTCGAACAGATACGCAGTATTTT. The encoded protein is CASSLRRTDTQYF. The chain is built from TRBV5-1 and TRBJ2-3; D is unclear. CDR1 is SGHRS, CDR2 YFSETQ, per germline. The CDR3 length is 13 residues. V was cut by 4 bases and J by 3 bases, with 9 bases left in between.

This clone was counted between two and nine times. CDR3 loop: CASSPPLNSGIYNEQFF. DNA for the CDR3: TGTGCCAGCTCACCACCGTTGAATAGCGGGATCTACAATGAGCAGTTCTTC. This chain connects TRBV18 to TRBJ2-1, with TRBD2 matching over 8 bases. The CDR3 length is 17 residues. V was pared by 0 bases and J by 3 bases, with 7 bases of the junction left unmatched. Looked up from germline, CDR1 is KGHSH and CDR2 is LQKENI.

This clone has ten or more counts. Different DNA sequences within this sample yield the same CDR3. CDR3 DNA sequence: TGCGCCAGCAGCTTGGGAGACAACTCTGGGGCCAACGTCCTGACTTTC. Translated: CASSLGDNSGANVLTF. The V and J genes are TRBV5-1 and TRBJ2-6, with unresolved D. V gave up 0 bases and J gave up 0 bases, with 7 bases separating them. CDR1 and CDR2 (germline): SGHRS, YFSETQ. This CDR3 comprises 16 residues. The full variable domain, with the rest looked up from reference TRBV5-1 and TRBJ2-6, is KAGVTQTPRYLIKTRGQQVTLSCSPISGHRSVSWYQQTPGQGLQFLFEYFSETQRNKGNFPGRFSGRQFSNSRSEMNVSTLELGDSALYLCASSLGDNSGANVLTFGAGSRLTVL.